This TCR beta chain was sequenced in a study of CD8 T cells in ankylosing spondylitis. This clonotype was detected only a few times. Germline CDR1 is LNHDA and CDR2 is SQIVND (reference sequence). After removal of 5 bases from V and 4 bases from J, the junction contained 5 bases not matched to a gene. The CDR3 contains 13 residues. TCRdb reprocessed the 5' RACE reads with MiXCR, giving one entry per CDR3 protein. The repertoire includes 160,000 or so distinct CDR3 sequences, around a tenth of them detected once, and approximately 16% sits in the top ten. The chain recombines TRBV19 with TRBJ2-7; 7 bases line up with TRBD1. The sequenced sample consisted of blood, either unsorted or a sorted T cell fraction (not recorded which). The origin of this receptor is a female donor with ankylosing spondylitis or in good health (not recorded which). The CDR3 region has the DNA TGTGCCAGTAGTGGAGACAGGGATTACGAGCAGTACTTC. Translating it yields CASSGDRDYEQYF.